This note documents a single T cell receptor (beta chain) sequence. Sequencing used immunoSEQ multiplex PCR; TCRdb keeps in-frame clones, though not all of them. This sample yields 30,000 to 45,000 clones, of which over 75% are seen a single time; around 0.41% belongs to the top ten. V was clipped by 1 base and J by 14 bases; unmatched bases: 11. This CDR3 spans 15 amino acids. The germline V gene has CDR1 MGHDK and CDR2 SYGVNS. The data originate from a study of T cell changes during pregnancy in multiple sclerosis. V usage is TRBV25-1 and J usage is TRBJ2-3; 11 bases fit TRBD1. Source: CD4+ T cells from peripheral blood mononuclear cells, taken in the third trimester of pregnancy. This clonotype was sampled from a female donor with multiple sclerosis, enrolled in a pregnancy study. CDR3 in DNA: TGTGCCAGCAGTGAATGGGGGACAGGGGGGGAAGATTTGTATTTT. Protein: CASSEWGTGGEDLYF.